This TCR beta chain was recovered during a study of CD8 T cells in Susac syndrome. TCR beta sequences were obtained from blood CD8+ and CD4+ T cells. The authors negatively isolated CD8+ and CD4+ T cells and FACS-enriched TEMRA cells. Germline V gives CDR1 SGHAT, CDR2 FQNNGV. This CDR3 has 15 residues. The V segment lost 5 bases and the J segment 1 base; nucleotides outside the gene matches: 7. Comments on this clonotype: Its specificity is not known.

Reverse transcription of roughly 0.45 to 1 ug RNA used random hexamers. Amplification of TCR beta CDR3 used immunoSEQ multiplex PCR across 54 Vbeta and 13 Jbeta. TCRdb recomputed calls from the immunoSEQ multiplex PCR reads with MiXCR, one row per CDR3 protein. The data show around 45,000 distinct CDR3 sequences, under 95% seen once. The study's findings and limits: As the study acknowledged, the number of individuals in its TCR sequencing and HLA analysis was relatively small.

Sequencing input: CD8+ T cells from PBMCs. The chain links TRBV11-2 to TRBJ2-5; 7 bases agree with TRBD2. This TCR derives from a human donor in good health. In nucleotides, the CDR3 is TGTGCCAGCAGCGGAAACGGGGAGGGCCAAGAGACCCAGTACTTC. Translation: CASSGNGEGQETQYF.